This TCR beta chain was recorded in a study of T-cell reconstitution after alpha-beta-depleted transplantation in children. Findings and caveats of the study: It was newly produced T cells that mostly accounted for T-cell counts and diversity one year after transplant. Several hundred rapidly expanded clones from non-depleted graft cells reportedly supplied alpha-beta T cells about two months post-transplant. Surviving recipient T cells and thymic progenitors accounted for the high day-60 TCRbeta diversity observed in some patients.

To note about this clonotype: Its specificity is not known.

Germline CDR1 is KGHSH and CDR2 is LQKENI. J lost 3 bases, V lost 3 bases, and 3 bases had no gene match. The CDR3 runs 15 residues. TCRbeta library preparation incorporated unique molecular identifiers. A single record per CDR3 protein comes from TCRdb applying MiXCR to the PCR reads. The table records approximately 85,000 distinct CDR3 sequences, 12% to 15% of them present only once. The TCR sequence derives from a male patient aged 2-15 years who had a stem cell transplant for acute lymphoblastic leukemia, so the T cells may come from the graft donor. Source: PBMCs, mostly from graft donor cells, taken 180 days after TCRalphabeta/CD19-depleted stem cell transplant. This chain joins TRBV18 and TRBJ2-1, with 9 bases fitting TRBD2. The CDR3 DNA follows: TGTGCCAGCTCACCTCGGACTAGCGACTACAATGAGCAGTTCTTC. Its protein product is CASSPRTSDYNEQFF. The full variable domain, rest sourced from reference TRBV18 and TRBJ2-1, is NAGVMQNPRHLVRRRGQEARLRCSPMKGHSHVYWYRQLPEEGLKFMVYLQKENIIDESGMPKERFSAEFPKEGPSILRIQQVVRGDSAAYFCASSPRTSDYNEQFFGPGTRLTVL.